This TCR beta chain was captured by sequencing in a study of T cells in Graves' hyperthyroidism and ophthalmopathy. Whole-study context: The authors collected peripheral blood at initial diagnosis, before any treatment.

To note about this clonotype: What it binds is unknown. The germline gene is not matched at one end of the junction; a read error may be the cause.

The source material, RNA transcripts, was used to amplify TCR beta CDR3 regions. Initially, a first-round RT-PCR of the TCR CDR3 employed the HTBI primer set. Each CDR3 protein is one row after TCRdb ran MiXCR on the multiplex PCR reads. Of about 770,000 distinct CDR3 sequences in the sample, around 20% were seen once. The study, taken as a whole, reports: Stable hyperthyroidism was separated from ophthalmopathy by a model based on 13 V-J features.

The CDR3 length is 14 residues. Each diagnosis was grounded in clinical symptoms, serum thyroxine and TRAb, thyroid ultrasound, and orbital computed tomography. The sequenced sample consisted of blood. The chain carries TRBV12-3 or TRBV12-4 and TRBJ2-1; D unclear. The sequence was collected from a woman aged 45-65 years with Graves' hyperthyroidism that later progressed to Graves' ophthalmopathy. CDR3 region: CASSFPGSNKEQFF. The CDR3, as DNA: TGTGCCAGCAGTTTCCCGGGTTCAAACAAAGAGCAGTTCTTC.